One and the same sample provided the 14 T cell receptor beta chains below, sequenced in a study of blood T cell repertoires in COVID-19. Data came from immunoSEQ multiplex PCR; TCRdb stores just in-frame clones and leaves some out. The sample includes some 250,000 clones, approximately 85% seen only once; the top ten take 10% to 15%. The source material was peripheral blood. These receptors all stem from a man at least 80 years old with acute or convalescent COVID-19.

This clone showed up just a few times. The V and J genes are TRBV10-1 and TRBJ1-6, with D possibly TRBD1 on 6 matching bases. The germline V and J ends were trimmed by 8 bases and 7 bases, with 12 bases remaining between them. Germline lookup yields CDR1 WNHNN and CDR2 SYGVQD (reference sequence). The CDR3 is 13 residues long. The CDR3 protein is CASQGLANSPLHF. DNA of the CDR3: TGCGCCAGCCAGGGGCTCGCGAATTCACCCCTCCACTTT.

This clone was recorded a few times. The chain carries TRBV14 and TRBJ1-5; no clear D. Per the germline V gene, CDR1 is SGHDN and CDR2 is FVKESK. Trimming stripped 5 bases from V and 9 bases from J, with 17 bases between. This CDR3 is 14 amino acids long. CDR3 nucleotides: TGTGCCAGCAGCGGTTGGGCACAAAGGCGGCCCCAGCATTTT. It translates to CASSGWAQRRPQHF.

This clone has just a few counts. The chain has TRBV7-2 and TRBJ1-6, with a weak D call TRBD1 (6 bases). The CDR3 runs 17 residues. Germline assignment: CDR1 SGHTA and CDR2 FQGNSA. Between the trimmed V and J ends, which lost 5 bases and 8 bases, there was a span of 22 bases. The CDR3 sequence is CASSPKARGAADSPLHF. The CDR3 DNA reads TGTGCCAGCAGCCCTAAGGCGCGGGGGGCGGCTGATTCACCCCTCCACTTT.

This clone was detected only once. The chain carries TRBV6-4 and TRBJ1-1, with D possibly matching TRBD1 (5 bases). The CDR3 length is 14 residues. Germline CDR1 MRHNA, CDR2 SNTAGT. V was clipped by 4 bases and J by 1 base, with 10 bases between them. The CDR3 sequence is CASSVQGGNTEAFF. The CDR3 DNA sequence: TGTGCCAGCAGTGTCCAGGGAGGGAACACTGAAGCTTTCTTT.

The chain joins TRBV19 to TRBJ2-3; D possibly corresponds to TRBD1 (6 bases). The CDR3 runs 16 residues. The V gene lost 5 bases and the J gene lost 3 bases, with 18 bases spanning the gap. In germline, CDR1 is LNHDA, CDR2 SQIVND (reference sequence). The DNA for the CDR3 is TGTGCCAGTAGTTCGCTCAGCAGGGGTGGGACAGATACGCAGTATTTT. It specifies CASSSLSRGGTDTQYF.

The table lists this clone with a few counts. One junction end disagrees with the germline gene, perhaps due to a read error. The chain couples TRBV7-7 to TRBJ2-2, with 10 nucleotides matching TRBD2. The CDR3 sequence is 15 residues long. Germline values: CDR1 SSHAT, CDR2 FNYEAQ (reference sequence). CDR3 region: CASTAGTSASGELFF. The CDR3 DNA reads as TGTGCTAGCACGGCCGGGACTAGCGCGTCCGGGGAGCTGTTTTTT.

V gene TRBV6-4 combines with J gene TRBJ1-2; no clear D. Deletions cut 11 bases from V and 2 bases from J, with 15 bases between. The CDR3 spans 13 residues. Germline CDR1 MRHNA, CDR2 SNTAGT. The CDR3 region is CAHESLWNYGYTF. Here the CDR3 DNA reads TGTGCCCACGAGTCCCTTTGGAACTATGGCTACACCTTC.

On this clone: This same CDR3 is encoded by further DNA sequences in the sample. The rearrangement links TRBV18 to TRBJ1-1; D remains unclear. Trimming took off 3 bases at V and 1 base at J, with 3 bases between the two ends. From germline, CDR1 is KGHSH and CDR2 LQKENI. The CDR3 is made up of 12 amino acids. The CDR3 loop is CASSPQNTEAFF. For the CDR3, the DNA is TGTGCCAGCTCACCTCAGAACACTGAAGCTTTCTTT.

This sequence joins TRBV28 and TRBJ2-7; a weak D match, TRBD1 (6 bases). The CDR3 is 15 amino acids. Germline V gene sequence: CDR1 MDHEN, CDR2 SYDVKM. Trimming pared 5 bases from V and 3 bases from J, leaving 17 bases between. The CDR3 DNA reads TGTGCCAGCAGTCACCTGGATGGACAGAGCTACGAGCAGTACTTC. Translation gives CASSHLDGQSYEQYF.

The V call is TRBV3-1 (or the pseudogene TRBV3-2), the J call TRBJ2-3, with a tentative D call TRBD1 (5 bases). Trimming pared 3 bases from V and 0 bases from J, leaving 10 bases between. This CDR3 has 15 amino acids. Looked up from germline, CDR1 is LGHDT and CDR2 is YNNKEL (reference sequence). This CDR3 is CASSQATVSTDTQYF. As DNA, the CDR3 is TGTGCCAGCAGCCAGGCGACAGTTAGCACAGATACGCAGTATTTT.

This chain joins TRBV9 and TRBJ2-7; D not resolved. V lost 0 bases and J 6 bases, leaving 10 bases between the germline ends. CDR3 length: 13 residues. Germline V gene data show CDR1 as SGDLS and CDR2 as YYNGEE. The CDR3 sequence: CASSVALELEQYF. In DNA form, the CDR3 reads TGTGCCAGCAGCGTAGCCCTTGAACTCGAGCAGTACTTC.

This clone appeared a few times. The V gene is TRBV3-1 (or the pseudogene TRBV3-2), the J gene TRBJ2-7; possibly TRBD2 for D (5 bases). V was clipped by 0 bases and J by 4 bases, with 13 bases between them. CDR3 length equals 15 residues. Germline CDR1 is LGHDT and CDR2 is YNNKEL (reference sequence). The CDR3 nucleotides read TGTGCCAGCAGCCAAGACCTAGCAGTTAGTTACGAGCAGTACTTC. Protein sequence: CASSQDLAVSYEQYF.

Comments on this clone: One junction end does not reproduce the germline sequence, and a read error may be involved. The chain links TRBV5-1 to TRBJ2-7, with TRBD1 identical over 8 bases. The CDR3 is 13 residues long. Germline V gives CDR1 SGHRS, CDR2 YFSETQ. The DNA for the CDR3 is TGCGCCAGCAGCTCCCCTCCAGGGGGCTACCTTACTTTC. It codes for CASSSPPGGYLTF.

This chain links TRBV19 with TRBJ1-6; 7 bases fit TRBD1. Trimming at V came to 3 bases and at J to 4 bases, leaving 6 bases not matched to a gene. Germline V gene lookup returns CDR1 LNHDA and CDR2 SQIVND (reference sequence). CDR3 size: 16 residues. The CDR3 reads CASSMGDRIYNSPLHF. The DNA for the CDR3 is TGTGCCAGTAGTATGGGGGACAGAATTTATAATTCACCCCTCCACTTT.